The 24 T cell receptor beta chains in this list originate from one sample, sequenced in a study of patients and donors after allogeneic stem cell transplantation. TCRdb reanalysed the RT-PCR reads using MiXCR and keeps one entry per CDR3 protein. The sample includes approximately 7,100 distinct CDR3 sequences, 11% of them seen just once. The material sequenced was blood, either unsorted or a sorted T cell fraction (not recorded which). These receptors came from a human donor who was either an allogeneic HSCT recipient or a stem cell or donor lymphocyte infusion donor (not recorded which). It is not recorded whose cells these are; they may come from a transplant donor.

There are many counts of this clonotype. This chain joins TRBV20-1 and TRBJ1-2, with no clear D. Looked up from germline, CDR1 is DFQATT and CDR2 is SNEGSKA (reference sequence). CDR3 length: 11 residues. Trimming took off 0 bases at V and 3 bases at J, with 2 bases between the two ends. CDR3 loop: CSARDDYGYTF. CDR3 DNA sequence: TGCAGTGCTAGAGATGACTATGGCTACACCTTC.

This clonotype was seen at least ten times. This chain connects TRBV9 to TRBJ1-4; no definite D call. Germline CDR1 and CDR2: SGDLS and YYNGEE. The CDR3 extends over 15 amino acids. V lost 0 bases and J 3 bases, leaving 9 bases between the germline ends. The CDR3 nucleotides read TGTGCCAGCAGCGTAGCCCCCAGTGCTAATGAAAAACTGTTTTTT. Residues: CASSVAPSANEKLFF.

The CDR3 coding sequence is TGTGCCAGCAGCCTAGGAGGAGCTCCAGATACGCAGTATTTT. It is translated as CASSLGGAPDTQYF. V usage is TRBV3-1 and J usage is TRBJ2-3; a possible D gene is TRBD2 (5 bases). Germline V CDR1 and CDR2: LGHDT, YNNKEL (reference sequence). This CDR3 has 14 amino acids. Trimming removed 4 bases from V and 4 bases from J, with 12 bases in between.

This clonotype was observed many times. The V call is TRBV19, the J call TRBJ1-4; D ambiguous. Germline CDR1 and CDR2: LNHDA and SQIVND (reference sequence). The V end lost 3 bases, the J end lost 6 bases, and 17 bases lay between the germline ends. This CDR3 has 16 residues. The CDR3 DNA sequence: TGTGCCAGTAGTATGAGGTTGCAGGTCGATTATGAAAAACTGTTTTTT. Translated, it gives CASSMRLQVDYEKLFF.

The chain couples TRBV7-2 to TRBJ2-1, with TRBD2 matching 9 bases. The CDR3 runs to 18 residues. Germline CDR1 reads SGHTA; CDR2 reads FQGNSA. V shed 7 bases and J 4 bases; nucleotides not matched to a gene: 17. CDR3 DNA: TGTGCCAGCACTACAACCCCGAGTAGCGGGGGACGATACAATGAGCAGTTCTTC. It is translated as CASTTTPSSGGRYNEQFF.

The sample holds a few counts of this clonotype. This rearrangement joins TRBV25-1 to TRBJ2-7; D unresolved. Looked up from germline, CDR1 is MGHDK and CDR2 is SYGVNS. This CDR3 has 14 amino acids. With 3 bases removed from V and 4 bases from J, the gap between germline ends came to 13 bases. The CDR3 spells CASSDAGNPYEQYF. The CDR3 region has the DNA TGTGCCAGCAGTGATGCAGGAAACCCATACGAGCAGTACTTC.

This clonotype has a count of ten or more. This sequence joins TRBV5-1 and TRBJ1-2; D unresolved. V was trimmed by 0 bases and J by 9 bases, leaving 18 bases between them. This CDR3 is 15 amino acids long. CDR1 and CDR2 (germline): SGHRS, YFSETQ. In DNA form, the CDR3 reads TGCGCCAGCAGCTTGGCGCAGGTTCTGGGTAGTAGCTACACCTTC. Its translation is CASSLAQVLGSSYTF.

This clonotype was counted at least ten times. CDR3 DNA sequence: TGTGCCAGCGTGAAACGAGGTGTAGGCACAGCAGATACGCAGTATTTT. Protein product: CASVKRGVGTADTQYF. The J gene is TRBJ2-3, the V gene TRBV12-3 or TRBV12-4; D is undetermined. The CDR3 length is 16 residues. The V end was cut by 8 bases, the J end by 4 bases, with 22 bases between.

This clonotype was seen ten or more times. The chain has TRBV10-1 and TRBJ2-7; D is uncertain. Trimming took off 6 bases at V and 2 bases at J, with 20 bases between the two ends. Germline CDR1 is WNHNN and CDR2 is SYGVQD (reference sequence). The CDR3 length is 16 residues. As DNA, the CDR3 is TGCGCCAGCAGCCCCTTCGTTGAGCCCCAACCCTACGAGCAGTACTTC. Translating gives CASSPFVEPQPYEQYF.

This clonotype was observed at least ten times. The V gene is TRBV2, the J gene TRBJ2-2, with D hard to call. Trimming took 7 bases from V and 1 from J, leaving 7 bases between them. This CDR3 region has 13 residues. Germline CDR1 reads SNHLY; CDR2 reads FYNNEI. The CDR3 region has the DNA TGTGCCAGCACCCAGGAGAACACCGGGGAGCTGTTTTTT. Amino acids: CASTQENTGELFF.

The chain is built from TRBV5-5 and TRBJ1-2; tentative D call: TRBD1 (6 bases). This CDR3 is built from 15 residues. Germline V gene data show CDR1 as SGHKS and CDR2 as YYEKEE (reference sequence). V lost 4 bases and J 0 bases, leaving 13 bases between the germline ends. The CDR3 region has the DNA TGTGCCAGCAGCCCGACAGGCGATCCTAACTATGGCTACACCTTC. It codes for CASSPTGDPNYGYTF.

The sample holds a few counts of this clonotype. V is TRBV6-1 and J is TRBJ1-5, with D possibly being TRBD1 (6 bases). Looked up from germline, CDR1 is MNHNS and CDR2 is SASEGT. V was trimmed by 10 bases and J by 4 bases, leaving 14 bases between them. The CDR3 covers 13 residues. Here the CDR3 reads CATLVRGNQPQHF. The CDR3 bases are TGTGCCACATTAGTCAGGGGTAATCAGCCCCAGCATTTT.

This clonotype was recorded many times. The J gene is TRBJ1-1, the V gene TRBV5-5, with D perhaps matching TRBD1 (5 bases). The length of the CDR3 is 13 residues. Trimming left V 7 bases short and J 0 bases short, with 10 bases between. In germline, CDR1 is SGHKS, CDR2 YYEKEE (reference sequence). The CDR3 nucleotides are TGTGCCAGCGGGTGGGGGGTGAACACTGAAGCTTTCTTT. Translating it yields CASGWGVNTEAFF.

The chain carries TRBV5-1 and TRBJ1-5; a possible D gene is TRBD1 (6 bases). V lost 2 bases and J lost 1, with 10 bases in between. Germline lookup yields CDR1 SGHRS and CDR2 YFSETQ. The CDR3 length is 15 residues. CDR3 amino acids: CASSLEGGSNQPQHF. The CDR3 region has the DNA TGCGCCAGCAGCTTAGAAGGGGGGAGCAATCAGCCCCAGCATTTT.

There are a few counts of this clonotype. This sequence joins TRBV7-3 and TRBJ2-1; TRBD2 matches at 13 bases. CDR3 size: 15 residues. Germline V gives CDR1 SGHTA, CDR2 FQGTGA. The J segment lost 7 bases and the V segment lost 6 bases, leaving 6 bases of the junction unmatched. The CDR3 DNA is TGTGCCAGCAGAGACACGGGACTAGCGGGGAATGAGCAGTTCTTC. This codes for CASRDTGLAGNEQFF.

The chain joins TRBV7-2 to TRBJ2-2; D perhaps matches TRBD2 (6 bases). Looked up from germline, CDR1 is SGHTA and CDR2 is FQGNSA. The CDR3 sequence is 15 residues long. V was cut by 1 base and J by 4 bases, with 10 bases left in between. Here the CDR3 reads CASSLVGGTTGELFF. The DNA of the CDR3 is TGTGCCAGCAGCTTAGTTGGGGGGACCACCGGGGAGCTGTTTTTT.

This clonotype was recorded many times. This chain connects TRBV6-5 to TRBJ1-1, with 7 bases aligning to TRBD1. The germline CDR1 and CDR2 sequences are MNHEY and SVGAGI. V gave up 6 bases and J gave up 2 bases; unmatched junction bases: 12. CDR3 length equals 16 residues. This CDR3 reads CASSRGGATVNTEAFF. The CDR3 DNA reads as TGTGCCAGCAGCCGAGGGGGCGCGACAGTTAACACTGAAGCTTTCTTT.

In this sample, this clonotype turned up a few times. The V call is TRBV6-2 or TRBV6-3, the J call TRBJ1-4, with 7 bases that match TRBD1. The J segment lost 3 bases and the V segment lost 6 bases, leaving 13 bases of the junction unmatched. Germline V gene data show CDR1 as MNHEY and CDR2 as SVGEGT. The CDR3 contains 17 residues. The chain's CDR3 is CASRRWTGTASNEKLFF. CDR3 coding DNA: TGTGCCAGCAGACGGTGGACCGGGACAGCTTCTAATGAAAAACTGTTTTTT.

This chain connects TRBV7-2 to TRBJ2-5, with 9 bases matching TRBD2. Germline V gene lookup returns CDR1 SGHTA and CDR2 FQGNSA. The CDR3 extends over 15 amino acids. The V gene end was trimmed by 3 bases and the J gene end by 1 base; junction bases not matched to a gene: 3. CDR3 loop: CASSFNSGGQETQYF. The CDR3 bases are TGTGCCAGCAGCTTTAATAGCGGGGGCCAAGAGACCCAGTACTTC. The complete variable domain, with remaining parts taken from reference TRBV7-2 and TRBJ2-5, reads GAGVSQSPSNKVTEKGKDVELRCDPISGHTALYWYRQSLGQGLEFLIYFQGNSAPDKSGLPSDRFSAERTGGSVSTLTIQRTQQEDSAVYLCASSFNSGGQETQYFGPGTRLLVL.

The chain carries TRBV5-1 and TRBJ2-3, with no clear D. The CDR3 sequence is 15 residues long. From germline, CDR1 is SGHRS and CDR2 YFSETQ. V was cut by 0 bases and J by 4 bases, with 12 bases left in between. The CDR3 here is CASSLALGVPDTQYF. DNA for the CDR3: TGCGCCAGCAGCTTGGCTTTAGGTGTTCCAGATACGCAGTATTTT.

This clonotype has ten or more counts. V and J are TRBV12-3 or TRBV12-4 and TRBJ2-2, with 12 positions matching TRBD2. Germline trimming cut 6 bases from V and 5 bases from J; bases unmatched to any gene: 10. The CDR3 spans 17 residues. The CDR3 nucleotides read TGTGCCAGCAGCCCACCTCTAGCGGGGGGGCATACCGGGGAGCTGTTTTTT. Protein: CASSPPLAGGHTGELFF.

This clonotype was seen ten or more times. The rearrangement links TRBV6-1 to TRBJ1-5; D unclear. V lost 1 base, J lost 3 bases, and 19 bases lay in between. This CDR3 is built from 18 residues. Germline V CDR1 and CDR2: MNHNS, SASEGT. CDR3 region: CASSEGPRGREDNQPQHF. The CDR3 nucleotides read TGTGCCAGCAGTGAAGGCCCCCGAGGGCGCGAAGACAATCAGCCCCAGCATTTT.

This clonotype was observed a few times. The V gene is TRBV5-6, the J gene TRBJ2-7, with D tentatively TRBD1 (6 bases). There are 13 residues in the CDR3. V was cut by 1 base and J by 7 bases, with 12 bases left in between. CDR1 is SGHDT and CDR2 is YYEEEE in the germline V gene. The DNA of the CDR3 is TGTGCCAGCAGCTTGTCCAGGGGCGGGGAGCAGTACTTC. Its protein is CASSLSRGGEQYF. The full variable domain, with the rest looked up from reference TRBV5-6 and TRBJ2-7, is DAGVTQSPTHLIKTRGQQVTLRCSPKSGHDTVSWYQQALGQGPQFIFQYYEEEERQRGNFPDRFSGHQFPNYSSELNVNALLLGDSALYLCASSLSRGGEQYFGPGTRLTVT.

This sequence joins TRBV12-3 or TRBV12-4 and TRBJ2-3; 7 positions agree with TRBD2. V lost 3 bases and J lost 2; bases outside the gene matches: 8. The CDR3 has 16 amino acids. Written as DNA, the CDR3 is TGTGCCAGCAGTTTGGGGGGGACGGGATTCACAGATACGCAGTATTTT. The encoded protein is CASSLGGTGFTDTQYF.